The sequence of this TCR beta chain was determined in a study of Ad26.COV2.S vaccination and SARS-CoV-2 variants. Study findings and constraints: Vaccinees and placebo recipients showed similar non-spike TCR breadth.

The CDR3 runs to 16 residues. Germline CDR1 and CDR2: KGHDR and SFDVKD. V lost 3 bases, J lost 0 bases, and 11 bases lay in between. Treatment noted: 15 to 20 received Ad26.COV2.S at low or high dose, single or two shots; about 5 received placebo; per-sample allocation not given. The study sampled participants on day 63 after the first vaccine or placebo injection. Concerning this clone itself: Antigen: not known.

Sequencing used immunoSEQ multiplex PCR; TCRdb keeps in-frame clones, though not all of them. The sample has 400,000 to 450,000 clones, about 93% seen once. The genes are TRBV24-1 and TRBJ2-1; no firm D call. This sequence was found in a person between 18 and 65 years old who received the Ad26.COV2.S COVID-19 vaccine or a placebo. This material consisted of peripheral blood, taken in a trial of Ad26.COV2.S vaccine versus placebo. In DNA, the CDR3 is TGTGCCACCAGTGATGCTGGCCCCGACTCCTACAATGAGCAGTTCTTC. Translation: CATSDAGPDSYNEQFF.